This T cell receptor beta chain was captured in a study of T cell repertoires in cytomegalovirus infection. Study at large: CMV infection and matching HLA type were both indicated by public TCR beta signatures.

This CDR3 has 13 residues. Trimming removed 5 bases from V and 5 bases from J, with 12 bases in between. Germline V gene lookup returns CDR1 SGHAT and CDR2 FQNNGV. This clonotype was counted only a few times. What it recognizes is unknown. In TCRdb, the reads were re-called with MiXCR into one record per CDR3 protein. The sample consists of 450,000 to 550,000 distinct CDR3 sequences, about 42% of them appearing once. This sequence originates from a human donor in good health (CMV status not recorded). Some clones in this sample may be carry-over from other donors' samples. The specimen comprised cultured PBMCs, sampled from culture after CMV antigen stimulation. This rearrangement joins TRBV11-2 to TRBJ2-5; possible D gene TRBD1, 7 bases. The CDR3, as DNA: TGTGCCAGCAGCCAGCCAGGGGGGGAGACCCAGTACTTC. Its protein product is CASSQPGGETQYF.